This record concerns one T cell receptor beta chain sequence. Original processing notes: From reference gene primer amplification, estimates of nucleated cell counts were derived. Measured with immunoSEQ multiplex PCR; TCRdb has only the in-frame clones, and not every one. V, J and clone size are those of that table, while D and trimming were read from the DNA. The table includes 100,000 to 150,000 clones, more than 70% detected once. The CDR3 has 14 residues. The ends lost 5 bases at V and 1 base at J; junction bases unmatched: 7. The germline CDR1 and CDR2 sequences are SQVTM and ANQGSEA. This sample was included in a study of blood T cell repertoires in COVID-19. Study-level information: Both acute and convalescent COVID-19 samples were obtained from the United States, Italy and Spain. T cells, B-cell-depleted T cells, or PBMCs supplied cDNA or gDNA.

Sequencing input: peripheral blood. The chain joins TRBV29-1 to TRBJ2-5; 7 bases agree with TRBD2. This sequence originates from a woman of 80 years or more with acute or convalescent COVID-19. CDR3 DNA sequence: TGCAGCGTTAAGAGGGGAGGGCCCCAAGAGACCCAGTACTTC. Translating gives CSVKRGGPQETQYF. The complete variable domain, with remaining parts taken from reference TRBV29-1 and TRBJ2-5, reads SAVISQKPSRDICQRGTSLTIQCQVDSQVTMMFWYRQQPGQSLTLIATANQGSEATYESGFVIDKFPISRPNLTFSTLTVSNMSPEDSSIYLCSVKRGGPQETQYFGPGTRLLVL.